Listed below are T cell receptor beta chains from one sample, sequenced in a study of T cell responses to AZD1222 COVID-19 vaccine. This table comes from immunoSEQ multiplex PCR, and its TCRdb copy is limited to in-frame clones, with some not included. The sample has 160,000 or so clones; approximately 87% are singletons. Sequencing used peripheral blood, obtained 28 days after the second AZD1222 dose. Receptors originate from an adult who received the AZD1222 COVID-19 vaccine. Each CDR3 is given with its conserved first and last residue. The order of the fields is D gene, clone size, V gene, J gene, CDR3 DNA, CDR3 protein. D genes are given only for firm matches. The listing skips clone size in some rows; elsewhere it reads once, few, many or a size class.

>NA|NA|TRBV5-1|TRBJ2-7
TGCGCCAGCCCGGGCGGGGTCGGCGAGCAGTACTTC
CASPGGVGEQYF
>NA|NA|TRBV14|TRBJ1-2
TGTGCCAGCAGCCAAGAATTGGGGGTGACAAAAACTAACTATGGCTACACCTTC
CASSQELGVTKTNYGYTF
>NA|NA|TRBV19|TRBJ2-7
TGTGCCAGTAGTATACGGGCAGGACGGTATCAGGAGCAGTACTTC
CASSIRAGRYQEQYF
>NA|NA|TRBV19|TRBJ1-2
TGTGCCAGTAGCTCAGGATACTATGGCTACACCTTC
CASSSGYYGYTF
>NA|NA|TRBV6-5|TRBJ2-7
TGTGCCAGCAGTTACTCGATACCCACCTACGAGCAGTACTTC
CASSYSIPTYEQYF
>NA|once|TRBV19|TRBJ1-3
TGTGCCAGTAGTGTGTTGCTCCCTGGAAACACCATATATTTT
CASSVLLPGNTIYF
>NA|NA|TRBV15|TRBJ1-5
TGTGCCACCAGCAGAGTGGTGGGGAATCAGCCCCAGCATTTT
CATSRVVGNQPQHF
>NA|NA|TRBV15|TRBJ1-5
TGTGCCACCAGCAGCGACATAGGGAGGCTGCCCCAGCATTTT
CATSSDIGRLPQHF
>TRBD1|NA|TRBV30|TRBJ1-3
TGTGCCTGGAGTCTCGGACAGGTCTCTGGAAACACCATATATTTT
CAWSLGQVSGNTIYF
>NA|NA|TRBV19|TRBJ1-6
TGTGCCAGTAGAGTCAGCTCCTATAATTCACCCCTCCACTTT
CASRVSSYNSPLHF